This TCR beta chain was identified during a study of Graves' ophthalmopathy and Graves' hyperthyroidism. The germline gives CDR1 MNHNS, CDR2 SASEGT. Trimming took 6 bases from V and 4 from J; bases not matched to a gene: 9. The CDR3 has 15 amino acids. The sequenced template was RNA, covering the TCR beta CDR3 region. Second-round multiplex PCR followed a first-round RT-PCR using HTBI primers. MiXCR was run by TCRdb on the multiplex PCR reads, yielding one entry per CDR3 protein. The table records hundreds of thousands of distinct CDR3 sequences, around a fifth of them present only once. The authors enrolled newly diagnosed hyperthyroidism patients aged 18 to 65 with under 2 months' duration. As diagnostic evidence, clinical symptoms, serum thyroxine, TRAb, thyroid ultrasound and orbital computed tomography were relied upon. This clonotype was recorded many times.

The material sequenced was peripheral blood. This TCR was recovered from a woman in her late teens or twenties with stable Graves' hyperthyroidism. The gene calls are TRBV6-1 and TRBJ1-5, with 7 nucleotides matching TRBD1. The CDR3 region is CASSAEGASNQPQHF. DNA of the CDR3: TGTGCCAGCAGCGCAGAGGGGGCGAGTAATCAGCCCCAGCATTTT.